This T cell receptor beta chain was captured by sequencing in a study of T cells in Graves' hyperthyroidism and ophthalmopathy. Study-wide results and caveats: Model-based prediction identified ophthalmopathy a median around seven months prior to its onset.

Amplification targeted TCR beta CDR3 regions from RNA transcripts. RT-PCR in the first round (using the HTBI primer set) targeted the TCR CDR3. MiXCR was run by TCRdb on the multiplex PCR reads, yielding one entry per CDR3 protein. The sample has 300,000 to 450,000 distinct CDR3 sequences, about 14% seen once. This clonotype has a count of ten or more. Its cognate antigen is unknown. Trimming cost V 0 bases and J 2 bases, with 8 bases left between them. Germline V CDR1 and CDR2: DFQATT, SNEGSKA (reference sequence). This CDR3 spans 14 amino acids. Sequencing was done on a sample of blood. V gene TRBV20-1 combines with J gene TRBJ2-1; TRBD1 is a possible D gene (6 bases). This TCR derives from a woman in her thirties with Graves' ophthalmopathy. CDR3 in DNA: TGCAGTGCTAGAGAAGGGGGTCCCTACAATGAGCAGTTCTTC. Translating it yields CSAREGGPYNEQFF.